The 30 T cell receptor beta chains in this list originate from one sample, sequenced in a study of cytomegalovirus exposure and HLA in healthy donors. PCR amplification relied on 60 Vbeta primers (plus 13 Jbeta primers). Generated by immunoSEQ multiplex PCR, the TCRdb table keeps only in-frame clones and is missing some. The sample holds about 170,000 clones, almost 85% seen once. The specimen was PBMCs. These receptor sequences come from a girl aged 10-17 years in good health and CMV-seropositive.

The chain has TRBV7-8 and TRBJ2-3; D is uncertain. Trimming cost V 0 bases and J 0 bases, with 13 bases left between them. CDR3 size: 17 residues. Looked up from germline, CDR1 is SGHVS and CDR2 is FQNEAQ. The CDR3 region has the DNA TGTGCCAGCAGCTTAGCCGATACCCTATTTAGCACAGATACGCAGTATTTT. Amino acid sequence: CASSLADTLFSTDTQYF. Full variable domain (remainder filled in from reference TRBV7-8 and TRBJ2-3): GAGVSQSPRYKVAKRGQDVALRCDPISGHVSLFWYQQALGQGPEFLTYFQNEAQLDKSGLPSDRFFAERPEGSVSTLKIQRTQQEDSAVYLCASSLADTLFSTDTQYFGPGTRLTVL.

This chain uses TRBV11-2 with TRBJ1-3, with D maybe TRBD1 (5 bases). V lost 0 bases and J lost 2, with 8 bases in between. This CDR3 is 15 amino acids long. In germline, CDR1 is SGHAT, CDR2 FQNNGV. CDR3 nucleotide sequence: TGTGCCAGCAGCTTAGAGATAGGGGCTGGAAACACCATATATTTT. Amino acid sequence: CASSLEIGAGNTIYF.

V gene TRBV19 combines with J gene TRBJ1-5, with 8 bases that match TRBD1. After removal of 5 bases from V and 7 bases from J, the junction contained 7 bases not matched to a gene. Per germline, CDR1 LNHDA and CDR2 SQIVND (reference sequence). The CDR3 spans 14 residues. The CDR3 DNA follows: TGTGCCAGTAGTGAGCGGACAGGGTGGCAGCCCCAGCATTTT. Its translation is CASSERTGWQPQHF.

This clone has more than one count but fewer than ten. V gene TRBV5-8 combines with J gene TRBJ1-1; TRBD1 is a possible D gene (5 bases). CDR3 length equals 14 residues. The germline V gene has CDR1 SGHTS and CDR2 YDEGEE. Trimming took 0 bases from V and 0 from J, leaving 6 bases between them. For the CDR3, the DNA is TGTGCCAGCAGCTTGGAGGGGTTGAACACTGAAGCTTTCTTT. Protein: CASSLEGLNTEAFF.

This clone came up once. The rearrangement uses TRBV27 and TRBJ2-1; 7 nucleotides align to TRBD2. The length of the CDR3 is 11 residues. Per the germline V gene, CDR1 is MNHEY and CDR2 is SMNVEV (reference sequence). The J segment lost 10 bases and the V segment lost 8 bases, leaving 5 bases of the junction unmatched. CDR3 protein: CASGLAAEQFF. CDR3 DNA: TGTGCCAGCGGGCTAGCGGCAGAGCAGTTCTTC.

The count of this clone is one. The chain carries TRBV15 and TRBJ2-2; D is unresolved. Germline CDR1 and CDR2: LNHNV and YYDKDF (reference sequence). This CDR3 has 16 amino acids. Trimming left V 0 bases short and J 0 bases short, with 8 bases between. The CDR3 is CATSRDLGTNTGELFF. Written as DNA, the CDR3 is TGTGCCACCAGCAGAGATCTAGGAACGAACACCGGGGAGCTGTTTTTT.

The chain combines TRBV2 with TRBJ1-2; 7 positions agree with TRBD1. Trimming at V came to 4 bases and at J to 5 bases, leaving 10 bases not matched to a gene. The germline gives CDR1 SNHLY, CDR2 FYNNEI. The CDR3 extends over 15 amino acids. The CDR3 sequence: CASSGPGTVRYGYTF. The CDR3 coding sequence is TGTGCCAGCAGTGGCCCGGGGACAGTACGTTATGGCTACACCTTC.

The chain is built from TRBV10-1 and TRBJ1-5; 7 bases agree with TRBD1. This CDR3 is built from 21 residues. V gave up 0 bases and J gave up 0 bases; unmatched junction bases: 17. The germline CDR1 and CDR2 sequences are WNHNN and SYGVQD (reference sequence). CDR3 coding DNA: TGCGCCAGCAGTGAGTCAAGGATAGGGGGCGCCCGACGGGATAGCAATCAGCCCCAGCATTTT. It translates to CASSESRIGGARRDSNQPQHF.

The chain is built from TRBV15 and TRBJ2-7; possibly TRBD1 for D (6 bases). Germline-derived CDR1 and CDR2 are LNHNV and YYDKDF (reference sequence). The CDR3 consists of 14 residues. Trimming pared 5 bases from V and 5 bases from J, leaving 16 bases between. The CDR3: CATSRLGQNHEQYF. CDR3 DNA: TGTGCCACCAGCCGTCTGGGACAAAACCACGAGCAGTACTTC.

The chain is built from TRBV12-5 and TRBJ2-6; TRBD1 agrees at 8 bases. Germline V CDR1 and CDR2: LGHNT, FRNRAP. The CDR3 has 18 amino acids. Trimming took 2 bases from V and 2 from J; bases not matched to a gene: 8. The CDR3 protein is CASGLSLTGEAGANVLTF. The CDR3 coding sequence is TGTGCTAGTGGTTTGAGCCTGACAGGGGAAGCTGGGGCCAACGTCCTGACTTTC.

This chain uses TRBV29-1 with TRBJ1-2; D might be TRBD1 (5 bases). CDR1 is SQVTM, CDR2 ANQGSEA, per germline. The CDR3 runs to 16 residues. V was pared by 2 bases and J by 0 bases, with 16 bases between. The CDR3 coding sequence is TGCAGCGTTGAATTCGCGCAGGGCGAGACTAACTATGGCTACACCTTC. This encodes CSVEFAQGETNYGYTF.

The chain carries TRBV29-1 and TRBJ2-3; no reliable D call. Germline CDR1 and CDR2: SQVTM and ANQGSEA. The CDR3 has 14 amino acids. Between the trimmed V and J ends, which lost 0 bases and 3 bases, there was a span of 10 bases. The CDR3 DNA reads TGCAGCGTTGAAGACCCCTCCAGAACAGATACGCAGTATTTT. As protein: CSVEDPSRTDTQYF.

This chain joins TRBV9 and TRBJ2-3; 8 bases are a match to TRBD2. Germline V gene lookup returns CDR1 SGDLS and CDR2 YYNGEE. This CDR3 has 16 amino acids. Trimming took 6 bases from V and 2 from J; bases not matched to a gene: 11. The CDR3 protein is CASKEGTGGPTDTQYF. The CDR3 DNA is TGTGCCAGCAAAGAGGGAACGGGGGGGCCCACAGATACGCAGTATTTT.

The chain is built from TRBV9 and TRBJ2-1; 9 positions agree with TRBD2. This CDR3 contains 16 residues. The V gene's germline CDR1 is SGDLS and CDR2 YYNGEE. After removal of 4 bases from V and 7 bases from J, the junction contained 12 bases not matched to a gene. The CDR3 bases are TGTGCCAGCAGCCCGGGGGGCGGGGGGGCCAGGAATGAGCAGTTCTTC. It specifies CASSPGGGGARNEQFF. The full variable domain, with the rest looked up from reference TRBV9 and TRBJ2-1, is DSGVTQTPKHLITATGQRVTLRCSPRSGDLSVYWYQQSLDQGLQFLIQYYNGEERAKGNILERFSAQQFPDLHSELNLSSLELGDSALYFCASSPGGGGARNEQFFGPGTRLTVL.

V gene TRBV27 combines with J gene TRBJ1-1; 7 bases are a match to TRBD1. In germline, CDR1 is MNHEY, CDR2 SMNVEV (reference sequence). J lost 4 bases, V lost 4 bases, and 3 bases had no gene match. CDR3 length: 13 residues. CDR3 protein: CASSSGGITEAFF. The CDR3, as DNA: TGTGCCAGCAGTTCAGGGGGAATCACTGAAGCTTTCTTT.

J is TRBJ1-3 and V is TRBV29-1; D call uncertain. Germline V gene data show CDR1 as SQVTM and CDR2 as ANQGSEA. This CDR3 contains 15 residues. Trimming removed 4 bases from V and 2 bases from J, with 15 bases in between. The CDR3 region has the DNA TGCAGCGTTGGGTCGGGAGCGCCCACTGGAAACACCATATATTTT. Translating it yields CSVGSGAPTGNTIYF.

The V and J genes are TRBV6-5 and TRBJ1-1, with a tentative D call TRBD1 (5 bases). Germline V gene data show CDR1 as MNHEY and CDR2 as SVGAGI. Trimming took off 2 bases at V and 1 base at J, with 5 bases between the two ends. The CDR3 totals 13 residues. The CDR3 DNA sequence: TGTGCCAGCAGTTACGGACAGAACACTGAAGCTTTCTTT. This codes for CASSYGQNTEAFF.

The V and J genes are TRBV7-9 and TRBJ2-7, with TRBD2 identical over 9 bases. Germline values: CDR1 SEHNR, CDR2 FQNEAQ (reference sequence). Germline trimming cut 5 bases from V and 2 bases from J; bases unmatched to any gene: 10. The CDR3 covers 16 residues. The CDR3 DNA reads as TGTGCCAGCAGCCCCTCGAGGCTAGCGGGGACCTACGAGCAGTACTTC. It codes for CASSPSRLAGTYEQYF.

This chain joins TRBV19 and TRBJ2-7; no clear D gene. V dropped 3 bases and J dropped 0 bases, with 6 bases sitting between them. This CDR3 is 13 amino acids long. The germline CDR1 and CDR2 sequences are LNHDA and SQIVND (reference sequence). CDR3 sequence: CASSISVSYEQYF. CDR3 sequence (DNA): TGTGCCAGTAGTATTTCTGTCTCCTACGAGCAGTACTTC.

The rearrangement links TRBV5-1 to TRBJ2-5; D is possibly TRBD2 (7 bases). The CDR3 extends over 15 amino acids. Per the germline V gene, CDR1 is SGHRS and CDR2 is YFSETQ. Between the trimmed V and J ends, which lost 4 bases and 4 bases, there was a span of 17 bases. This CDR3 reads CASSLKGGPVETQYF. The CDR3 nucleotides read TGCGCCAGCAGCCTAAAGGGGGGGCCGGTAGAGACCCAGTACTTC. The whole variable domain, filled in from reference TRBV5-1 and TRBJ2-5, reads KAGVTQTPRYLIKTRGQQVTLSCSPISGHRSVSWYQQTPGQGLQFLFEYFSETQRNKGNFPGRFSGRQFSNSRSEMNVSTLELGDSALYLCASSLKGGPVETQYFGPGTRLLVL.

This chain links TRBV29-1 with TRBJ2-5; the D gene is possibly TRBD1 (5 bases). Trimming took 3 bases from V and 12 from J, leaving 17 bases between them. The CDR3 has 12 residues. Germline V gene sequence: CDR1 SQVTM, CDR2 ANQGSEA. The CDR3 DNA reads TGCAGCGTTGATAACCTGGACGGACAAAAGTACTTC. Its protein product is CSVDNLDGQKYF.

With respect to this clone: One end of the junction varies from germline; a read error may be responsible. CDR3 DNA: TGTTCCAGCAGCCCTGGACTCACAGATACGCAGTATTTT. Its translation is CSSSPGLTDTQYF. The chain is built from TRBV7-9 and TRBJ2-3, with D tentatively TRBD2 (5 bases). Per the germline V gene, CDR1 is SEHNR and CDR2 is FQNEAQ (reference sequence). This CDR3 spans 13 amino acids.

The rearrangement uses TRBV7-9 and TRBJ2-1, with TRBD2 matching over 14 bases. The CDR3 is 18 residues long. Per germline, CDR1 SEHNR and CDR2 FQNEAQ (reference sequence). The trim removed 1 base at V and 8 bases at J, leaving 10 bases unmatched. In DNA form, the CDR3 reads TGTGCCAGCAGCTTAGTATTTAATAGGGGACTAGCGGGGGATGAGCAGTTCTTC. Its protein product is CASSLVFNRGLAGDEQFF.

The chain employs TRBV9 and TRBJ1-6; tentatively, D is TRBD1 (5 bases). With 0 bases removed from V and 9 bases from J, the gap between germline ends came to 10 bases. The CDR3 consists of 14 residues. Germline CDR1 reads SGDLS; CDR2 reads YYNGEE. The CDR3 reads CASSVDRFGSPLHF. CDR3 DNA: TGTGCCAGCAGCGTAGACAGGTTCGGTTCACCCCTCCACTTT. The complete variable domain, with remaining parts taken from reference TRBV9 and TRBJ1-6, reads DSGVTQTPKHLITATGQRVTLRCSPRSGDLSVYWYQQSLDQGLQFLIQYYNGEERAKGNILERFSAQQFPDLHSELNLSSLELGDSALYFCASSVDRFGSPLHFGNGTRLTVT.

The CDR3 DNA is TGTGCCAGTTCCCTCAACCCGGGGGGAGGGGTCCTCTATGGCTACACCTTC. This sequence encodes CASSLNPGGGVLYGYTF. The chain recombines TRBV19 with TRBJ1-2; D possibly corresponds to TRBD1 (5 bases). Trimming pared 8 bases from V and 4 bases from J, leaving 26 bases between. The CDR3 consists of 17 residues. Germline CDR1 is LNHDA and CDR2 is SQIVND (reference sequence).

V and J are TRBV7-9 and TRBJ1-5; 7 bases map to TRBD1. V gave up 2 bases and J gave up 3 bases; unmatched junction bases: 1. Germline loops: CDR1 SEHNR, CDR2 FQNEAQ (reference sequence). The CDR3 spans 14 residues. The CDR3 DNA is TGTGCCAGCAGCTTACAGGGGGACAATCAGCCCCAGCATTTT. This sequence encodes CASSLQGDNQPQHF. The entire variable domain, with the rest obtained from reference TRBV7-9 and TRBJ1-5, is as follows: DTGVSQNPRHKITKRGQNVTFRCDPISEHNRLYWYRQTLGQGPEFLTYFQNEAQLEKSRLLSDRFSAERPKGSFSTLEIQRTEQGDSAMYLCASSLQGDNQPQHFGDGTRLSIL.

The rearrangement uses TRBV6-6 and TRBJ2-5; unclear D gene. The better agreement between TRBJ2-7 and the DNA end casts doubt on the J call. The germline CDR1 and CDR2 sequences are MNHNY and SVGAGI (reference sequence). The CDR3 length is 14 residues. The CDR3 is CASSLRGAPYEQYF. The CDR3 DNA reads TGTGCCAGCAGTTTACGAGGCGCTCCCTACGAGCAGTACTTC.

A single count supports this clone. The chain employs TRBV19 and TRBJ2-3, with TRBD2 identical over 13 bases. Germline V gene sequence: CDR1 LNHDA, CDR2 SQIVND (reference sequence). The CDR3 runs to 18 residues. J gave up 0 bases and V 7 bases, and 10 bases lay outside the gene matches. The DNA of the CDR3 is TGTGCCAGTAAGAGGCGACTAGCGGGGGGCACGAGCACAGATACGCAGTATTTT. Protein: CASKRRLAGGTSTDTQYF.

The chain has TRBV27 and TRBJ1-1, with TRBD1 matching over 12 bases. This CDR3 contains 16 residues. With 3 bases clipped from V and 6 bases from J, the junction kept 8 bases outside the gene matches. Germline V gene lookup returns CDR1 MNHEY and CDR2 SMNVEV (reference sequence). The CDR3 spells CASSLGQGARRAEAFF. The CDR3 DNA is TGTGCCAGCAGTTTGGGACAGGGGGCGCGGAGGGCTGAAGCTTTCTTT.

The chain couples TRBV7-9 to TRBJ2-2, with 7 bases fitting TRBD1. Germline V CDR1 and CDR2: SEHNR, FQNEAQ (reference sequence). The ends lost 4 bases at V and 5 bases at J; junction bases unmatched: 10. This CDR3 has 16 amino acids. The CDR3, as DNA: TGTGCCAGCAGCTCCCGGAAGACAGGGCGAACCGGGGAGCTGTTTTTT. Residues: CASSSRKTGRTGELFF.